This T cell receptor (beta chain) was identified in a study of T-cell memory formation after mild COVID-19. Study-wide findings and caveats: Clones contracting across day 15 to 85 had a balanced CD4/CD8 profile; later expanding clones leaned CD4+.

This clonotype has at least ten counts. The antigen is unknown. One entry per CDR3 protein, called by TCRdb with MiXCR from the 5' RACE reads. Found here are 120,000 to 150,000 distinct CDR3 sequences, 13% to 15% of them singletons; the top ten hold 25% to 30%. The germline CDR1 and CDR2 sequences are MGHRA and YSYEKL. V trimming: 2 bases; J trimming: 6 bases; junction bases outside the gene matches: 16. The CDR3 is made up of 18 amino acids. This TCR came from an adult woman who had mild COVID-19 (a few samples of this study predate the infection). Cell type and time point are not known. The chain joins TRBV4-1 to TRBJ1-5; 7 bases match TRBD1. Sequenced sample: PBMCs or a T cell subset sorted from them (not recorded which). The CDR3 sequence: CASSQTGATSASGQPQHF. For the CDR3, the DNA is TGCGCCAGCAGCCAAACAGGGGCTACTTCTGCCTCAGGTCAGCCCCAGCATTTT.